These 15 T cell receptor beta chains share one sample of origin, sequenced in a study of blood T cell repertoires in COVID-19. TCRdb's copy holds only in-frame clones and misses some; the assay was immunoSEQ multiplex PCR. The table records about 170,000 clones, approximately 86% of them present only once. The specimen was peripheral blood. The receptors stem from a woman older than 75 with active or convalescent COVID-19.

The chain joins TRBV5-1 to TRBJ1-4, with no clear D. This CDR3 is built from 15 residues. Between the trimmed V and J ends, which lost 2 bases and 0 bases, there was a span of 8 bases. From germline, CDR1 is SGHRS and CDR2 YFSETQ. DNA of the CDR3: TGCGCCAGCAGCTTCCAGATTGCAACTAATGAAAAACTGTTTTTT. Protein product: CASSFQIATNEKLFF. The variable domain in full, completed from reference TRBV5-1 and TRBJ1-4, reads KAGVTQTPRYLIKTRGQQVTLSCSPISGHRSVSWYQQTPGQGLQFLFEYFSETQRNKGNFPGRFSGRQFSNSRSEMNVSTLELGDSALYLCASSFQIATNEKLFFGSGTQLSVL.

The J gene is TRBJ2-7, the V gene TRBV10-3, with D possibly matching TRBD2 (5 bases). V was cut by 4 bases and J by 3 bases, with 10 bases left in between. Germline CDR1 and CDR2: ENHRY and SYGVKD. CDR3 length: 13 amino acids. The CDR3 bases are TGTGCCATCAGTGGGACTCCGGACTACGAGCAGTACTTC. This gives the protein CAISGTPDYEQYF.

The CDR3 region is CAWSVMGGTEAFF. The DNA of the CDR3 is TGTGCCTGGAGTGTTATGGGGGGCACTGAAGCTTTCTTT. This chain links TRBV30 with TRBJ1-1; perhaps TRBD1 as D (5 bases). V lost 0 bases, J lost 4 bases, and 9 bases lay in between. Germline values: CDR1 GTSNPN, CDR2 SVGIG (reference sequence). The CDR3 runs 13 residues.

V and J are TRBV2 and TRBJ1-6; 7 bases agree with TRBD1. Trimming at V came to 10 bases and at J to 6 bases, leaving 3 bases not matched to a gene. Germline CDR1 and CDR2: SNHLY and FYNNEI. The CDR3 is 12 residues long. The CDR3 reads CANGQVNSPLHF. DNA of the CDR3: TGTGCCAACGGACAGGTTAATTCACCCCTCCACTTT.

This chain links TRBV4-1 with TRBJ2-1; the D gene is possibly TRBD2 (5 bases). The germline V and J ends were trimmed by 1 base and 4 bases, with 14 bases remaining between them. The V gene's germline CDR1 is MGHRA and CDR2 YSYEKL. The CDR3 has 16 residues. The CDR3 nucleotides are TGCGCCAGCAGCCAAGTTATTAGCGACTATTACAATGAGCAGTTCTTC. It is translated as CASSQVISDYYNEQFF.

The rearrangement links TRBV3-1 (or the pseudogene TRBV3-2) to TRBJ1-6; D is ambiguous. The length of the CDR3 is 15 residues. V lost 0 bases and J lost 10, with 13 bases in between. Germline V gene data show CDR1 as LGHDT and CDR2 as YNNKEL (reference sequence). This CDR3 is CASSQERSLRSPLHF. The DNA for the CDR3 is TGTGCCAGCAGCCAAGAAAGGAGTCTTCGATCACCCCTCCACTTT.

The chain is built from TRBV10-1 and TRBJ1-1; D ambiguous. Trimming cost V 4 bases and J 1 base, with 7 bases left between them. Germline values: CDR1 WNHNN, CDR2 SYGVQD (reference sequence). The length of the CDR3 is 13 residues. The DNA for the CDR3 is TGCGCCAGCAGTGCCACAGAGAACACTGAAGCTTTCTTT. It specifies CASSATENTEAFF.

The rearrangement links TRBV9 to TRBJ1-3; a possible D gene is TRBD1 (6 bases). Trimming shortened V by 2 bases and J by 4 bases, and 10 bases separated the two germline ends. The CDR3 has 14 amino acids. CDR1 is SGDLS and CDR2 is YYNGEE in the germline V gene. The CDR3, as DNA: TGTGCCAGCAGCGTCCCGGGACACGGAAACACCATATATTTT. Translated: CASSVPGHGNTIYF. Complete variable domain (other parts from reference TRBV9 and TRBJ1-3): DSGVTQTPKHLITATGQRVTLRCSPRSGDLSVYWYQQSLDQGLQFLIQYYNGEERAKGNILERFSAQQFPDLHSELNLSSLELGDSALYFCASSVPGHGNTIYFGEGSWLTVV.

V and J are TRBV2 and TRBJ1-1; D remains ambiguous. Trimming took 7 bases from V and 8 from J, leaving 11 bases between them. The V gene's germline CDR1 is SNHLY and CDR2 FYNNEI. The CDR3 spans 11 residues. The CDR3 loop reads CASTDTLEAFF. For the CDR3, the DNA is TGTGCCAGCACTGATACATTAGAAGCTTTCTTT.

The CDR3 region is CASSLDRGHSPLHF. CDR3 nucleotide sequence: TGCGCCAGCAGCTTGGACAGGGGACATTCACCCCTCCACTTT. The V and J genes are TRBV5-1 and TRBJ1-6; 7 positions match TRBD1. With V trimmed by 0 bases and J by 8 bases, 2 bases remained unmatched. Looked up from germline, CDR1 is SGHRS and CDR2 is YFSETQ. CDR3 length: 14 residues.

The chain joins TRBV12-3 or TRBV12-4 to TRBJ1-1; 8 nucleotides line up with TRBD1. With V trimmed by 3 bases and J by 11 bases, 8 bases remained unmatched. This CDR3 comprises 13 residues. In DNA, the CDR3 is TGTGCCAGCAGTTTGGTACAGGGGGTTACGGCTTTCTTT. Translating gives CASSLVQGVTAFF.

The chain links TRBV28 to TRBJ1-1, with D uncertain. Per the germline V gene, CDR1 is MDHEN and CDR2 is SYDVKM. The CDR3 length is 12 residues. Trimming took 6 bases from V and 11 from J, leaving 16 bases between them. This CDR3 reads CASREATVGAFF. CDR3 nucleotides: TGTGCCAGCAGGGAGGCAACGGTGGGGGCTTTCTTT.

This clone was recorded a few times. This chain links TRBV2 with TRBJ1-1; D ambiguous. CDR3 length: 13 residues. V was cut by 6 bases and J by 7 bases, with 15 bases left in between. Germline-derived CDR1 and CDR2 are SNHLY and FYNNEI. The CDR3 nucleotides read TGTGCCAGCAGAGGATATGGAGACGGTGAAGCTTTCTTT. Encoded protein: CASRGYGDGEAFF.

The V call is TRBV27, the J call TRBJ2-1, with TRBD2 identical over 10 bases. Germline V gene sequence: CDR1 MNHEY, CDR2 SMNVEV (reference sequence). The junction had 22 bases not matched to a gene; V was cut back by 5 bases and J by 6 bases. The CDR3 loop spans 20 amino acids. CDR3 DNA: TGTGCCAGCAGTCTCCGACCAAGCGGGAGGGCCGGGGTGCTGGGCAATGAGCAGTTCTTC. This sequence encodes CASSLRPSGRAGVLGNEQFF.

The V gene is TRBV12-3 or TRBV12-4, the J gene TRBJ1-2; D unclear. Trimming cost V 5 bases and J 2 bases, with 9 bases left between them. The CDR3 is 13 residues long. The CDR3 protein is CASSVTENYGYTF. CDR3 nucleotides: TGTGCCAGCAGTGTTACAGAAAACTATGGCTACACCTTC.